This T cell receptor (beta chain) was retrieved from a study of T cells in women clearing cervical HPV infection. immunoSEQ multiplex PCR used an average of 1200 ng genomic DNA. The repertoire was sequenced with immunoSEQ multiplex PCR; TCRdb's copy has only in-frame clones and lacks some. Recorded for this sample: some 31,000 clones. Each participant carried one incident cervical HPV16 infection only. Dot-blot hybridization genotyped cervical HPV amplified with MY09/MY11 PCR. The TCR originated in a woman aged 18 to 75 with a cervical HPV16 infection that either progressed to CIN3+ or cleared (not recorded which). Sequenced sample: blood buffy coat.

CDR3 DNA, as far as it was read: TGTGCCAGCAGCTTAGGCAGAGGGGACACTGAA. Its protein is CASSLGRGDTE. The full-length CDR3 reads as CASSLGRGDTEAFF. The chain employs TRBV7-6 and TRBJ1-1, with a weak D call TRBD1 (5 bases). The CDR3 goes on 3 residues after the read ends, and that part is filled in from the germline J gene. V was clipped by 1 base and J by 3 bases, with 9 bases between them. Germline V lookup: CDR1 SGHVS, CDR2 FNYEAQ. The CDR3 spans 14 residues.